The 10 T cell receptor beta chains below were found in one sample sequenced in a study of T cell repertoires in cytomegalovirus infection. MiXCR, applied by TCRdb to the reads, yields one record per CDR3 protein. The sample contains about 480,000 distinct CDR3 sequences, around 35% of which appear only once. These TCRs are of unknown antigen specificity. Source: cultured PBMCs, taken from culture after CMV antigen stimulation. The origin of the receptors is a human donor in good health (CMV status not recorded). Some clones in this sample may be carry-over from other donors' samples.

The genes are TRBV2 and TRBJ2-3; 11 nucleotides agree with TRBD2. The CDR3 consists of 17 residues. V lost 5 bases and J lost 4; bases outside the gene matches: 11. The germline gives CDR1 SNHLY, CDR2 FYNNEI. CDR3 coding DNA: TGTGCCAGCAGTTTCCCAATGACTAGCGGGAACTCAGATACGCAGTATTTT. Translating gives CASSFPMTSGNSDTQYF.

This clonotype was found a few times. This sequence joins TRBV7-2 and TRBJ2-7; 10 bases match TRBD2. The CDR3 contains 15 residues. The ends lost 5 bases at V and 0 bases at J; junction bases unmatched: 4. Germline CDR1 reads SGHTA; CDR2 reads FQGNSA. CDR3 region: CASSPLAGSSYEQYF. The DNA of the CDR3 is TGTGCCAGCAGCCCACTAGCGGGAAGCTCCTACGAGCAGTACTTC.

V gene TRBV7-8 combines with J gene TRBJ1-1, with D possibly being TRBD1 (5 bases). Trimming left V 3 bases short and J 5 bases short, with 16 bases between. The CDR3 length is 15 residues. Germline-derived CDR1 and CDR2 are SGHVS and FQNEAQ. Written as DNA, the CDR3 is TGTGCCAGCAGCTTTCTTGGGGGTCCAGAGACTGAAGCTTTCTTT. Amino acid sequence: CASSFLGGPETEAFF.

V gene TRBV29-1 combines with J gene TRBJ1-1; perhaps TRBD1 as D (6 bases). The CDR3 covers 13 residues. Trimming stripped 4 bases from V and 7 bases from J, with 16 bases between. Germline CDR1 is SQVTM and CDR2 is ANQGSEA. CDR3: CSVGARGSGEAFF. The CDR3 nucleotides read TGCAGCGTTGGGGCCAGGGGATCGGGTGAAGCTTTCTTT. Filled out from reference TRBV29-1 and TRBJ1-1, the complete variable domain reads SAVISQKPSRDICQRGTSLTIQCQVDSQVTMMFWYRQQPGQSLTLIATANQGSEATYESGFVIDKFPISRPNLTFSTLTVSNMSPEDSSIYLCSVGARGSGEAFFGQGTRLTVV.

The gene calls are TRBV28 and TRBJ2-3; 8 bases fit TRBD2. The germline V gene has CDR1 MDHEN and CDR2 SYDVKM. This CDR3 has 15 residues. With V trimmed by 7 bases and J by 4 bases, 10 bases remained unmatched. The CDR3 nucleotides read TGTGCCAGCACCGAGGGGGGAGCGGGGGCAGATACGCAGTATTTT. Translating gives CASTEGGAGADTQYF. Filled out from reference TRBV28 and TRBJ2-3, the complete variable domain reads DVKVTQSSRYLVKRTGEKVFLECVQDMDHENMFWYRQDPGLGLRLIYFSYDVKMKEKGDIPEGYSVSREKKERFSLILESASTNQTSMYLCASTEGGAGADTQYFGPGTRLTVL.

The chain links TRBV6-2 or TRBV6-3 to TRBJ2-5; a weak D match, TRBD2 (6 bases). Trimming cost V 5 bases and J 5 bases, with 21 bases left between them. The length of the CDR3 is 16 residues. Germline V gene sequence: CDR1 MNHEY, CDR2 SVGEGT. In DNA form, the CDR3 reads TGTGCCAGCAGTCAGTACGGGAGAGGAAGTTCCGAGACCCAGTACTTC. Its protein is CASSQYGRGSSETQYF.

The sample holds a few counts of this clonotype. The chain couples TRBV7-8 to TRBJ2-7; 8 bases line up with TRBD2. With 4 bases clipped from V and 7 bases from J, the junction kept 15 bases outside the gene matches. The CDR3 sequence is 16 residues long. Germline CDR1 is SGHVS and CDR2 is FQNEAQ. This CDR3 is CASSYRPGLETREQYF. Here the CDR3 DNA reads TGTGCCAGCAGCTACCGACCGGGACTAGAGACGAGAGAGCAGTACTTC.

The chain combines TRBV7-2 with TRBJ1-1; no reliable D call. The CDR3 has 14 residues. In germline, CDR1 is SGHTA, CDR2 FQGNSA. Trimming pared 2 bases from V and 1 base from J, leaving 8 bases between. DNA of the CDR3: TGTGCCAGCAGCTTATTATCAAGGAACACTGAAGCTTTCTTT. It is translated as CASSLLSRNTEAFF.

This clonotype occurred many times. The V call is TRBV7-2, the J call TRBJ2-3; no reliable D call. The CDR3 consists of 17 residues. Germline CDR1 reads SGHTA; CDR2 reads FQGNSA. V lost 4 bases to trimming and J lost 2 bases, with 19 bases between them. CDR3 sequence reads: CASSSAQGFWDTDTQYF. CDR3 bases: TGTGCCAGCAGCTCGGCCCAAGGGTTTTGGGACACAGATACGCAGTATTTT.

This chain uses TRBV7-2 with TRBJ1-5; the D gene is possibly TRBD1 (6 bases). Trimming left V 4 bases short and J 9 bases short, with 13 bases between. CDR3 length: 13 residues. The V gene's germline CDR1 is SGHTA and CDR2 FQGNSA. The CDR3 loop reads CASSWRGDRPQHF. In nucleotides, the CDR3 is TGTGCCAGCAGCTGGAGGGGGGATCGGCCCCAGCATTTT. Filled out from reference TRBV7-2 and TRBJ1-5, the complete variable domain reads GAGVSQSPSNKVTEKGKDVELRCDPISGHTALYWYRQSLGQGLEFLIYFQGNSAPDKSGLPSDRFSAERTGGSVSTLTIQRTQQEDSAVYLCASSWRGDRPQHFGDGTRLSIL.